This T cell receptor beta chain was identified in a study of control samples from healthy donors and cancer patients. Libraries were prepared by immunoSEQ multiplex PCR; TCRdb keeps only in-frame clonotypes and omits some of them. The sample holds 46,000 or so clones, over 90% seen once. The CDR3 is 14 amino acids. V trimming: 4 bases; J trimming: 7 bases; junction bases outside the gene matches: 3. CDR1 and CDR2 from the germline V gene are SEHNR and FQNEAQ (reference sequence). The source of this sequence is a woman aged 50 to 60 with head and neck cancer. The chain has TRBV7-9 and TRBJ1-4; 10 bases agree with TRBD1. Sequencing was carried out using PBMCs. CDR3 region: CASSSDRGSEKLFF. CDR3 DNA sequence: TGTGCCAGCAGCTCGGACAGGGGGAGTGAAAAACTGTTTTTT.